This T cell receptor beta chain emerged from a study of T cell responses to AZD1222 COVID-19 vaccine. Germline CDR1 reads LGHNA; CDR2 reads YSLEER. This CDR3 has 13 amino acids. The ends were cut back, 2 bases at V and 10 bases at J, with 9 bases in the middle. Study observations and caveats: The donors showed a predominance of white British ancestry and of females, with possible underestimation of clonal diversity. Recipients of two AZD1222 doses showed rising Spike-specific TCR breadth and depth. Targets within unmutated variant regions were reportedly found for nearly half of spike-specific TCRs. After the peak T cell response, and only then, were repertoires sampled.

With regard to this clone: Its antigen is not known.

The table came from immunoSEQ multiplex PCR; TCRdb's copy has only in-frame clones and leaves some out. The repertoire holds about 200,000 clones, roughly nine tenths seen once, with about 4% in the top ten. The starting material was peripheral blood, obtained 28 days after the second dose of the MenACWY control vaccine. The V call is TRBV4-3, the J call TRBJ1-6, with no clear D. This receptor was identified in an adult who received the MenACWY meningococcal vaccine as a control. DNA for the CDR3: TGCGCCAGCAGCCAACACCGTTCCTCACCCCTCCACTTT. Translation gives CASSQHRSSPLHF.